The rows below give T cell receptor beta chains drawn from one sample of a study of spatial heterogeneity in lung cancer. A single record per CDR3 protein comes from TCRdb applying MiXCR to the 5' RACE reads. Of tens of thousands of distinct CDR3 sequences listed, approximately 12% are singletons. Sequences were derived from PBMCs, sampled at surgery. These receptors were taken from a male donor with early-stage non-small cell lung cancer. Each CDR3 is given with its conserved first and last residue. Clone sizes are given selectively: once, few, many, or a class where the clone is expanded.

V gene,clone size,CDR3 protein
TRBV28,NA,CASSSLGRAPGNQPQHF
TRBV14,NA,CASSQGPSQDTQYF
TRBV14,few,CASSPRDRPPYEQYF
TRBV29-1,NA,CSVGTGGGEFRNF
TRBV12-3/TRBV12-4,many,CASSSDDGYTF
TRBV12-3/TRBV12-4,many,CASSAGPGTPDGYTF
TRBV12-3/TRBV12-4,NA,CASSLVNSNQPQHF
TRBV12-3/TRBV12-4,few,CASSFSSSGEETQYF
TRBV2,NA,CASREWRGPYNEQFF
TRBV11-1,NA,CASSFRRRLSTDTQYF
TRBV12-3/TRBV12-4,many,CASSLGGSTGELFF
TRBV11-2,few,CASSLEAPDTQYF
TRBV4-1,many,CASSLDDEQYF
TRBV18,NA,CASSSTGRDTQYF
TRBV7-9,NA,CASSKGTGLSYTF
TRBV20-1,few,CSARVLAGGLSSYNEQFF
TRBV20-1,few,CSARDWGTGGSSYNSPLHF
TRBV19,NA,CASSIMGAGGANVLTF